Listed below are T cell receptor beta chains from one sample, sequenced in a study of early T cells in non-severe SARS-CoV-2 infection. TCRdb re-derived calls from the 5' RACE reads in MiXCR, one entry per CDR3 protein. The repertoire holds some 71,000 distinct CDR3 sequences, with about an eighth as singletons. This material consisted of whole blood, taken at baseline. The receptor source for this set is an adult who was a healthcare worker with PCR-confirmed SARS-CoV-2 infection or an uninfected control (not recorded which). Each CDR3 is given with its conserved first and last residue. The order of the fields is J gene, V gene, clone size, D gene, CDR3 protein, CDR3 DNA. D genes are given only for firm matches. The size field is filled for only some rows; it gives once, few, many or a size class.

TRBJ2-1	TRBV19	-	TRBD2	CASTSSGGYNEQFF	TGTGCCAGTACCTCTAGCGGGGGGTACAATGAGCAGTTCTTC
TRBJ2-7	TRBV5-1	-	TRBD1	CASSLDGDRVHEQYF	TGCGCCAGCAGCTTGGATGGAGACAGGGTGCACGAGCAGTACTTC
TRBJ2-5	TRBV12-3/TRBV12-4	-	-	CASSLFRETQYF	TGTGCCAGCAGTTTATTCCGAGAGACCCAGTACTTC
TRBJ1-6	TRBV9	many	-	CASSFGPGVENSPLHF	TGTGCCAGCAGCTTCGGACCCGGGGTAGAGAATTCACCCCTCCACTTT
TRBJ2-3	TRBV5-1	-	-	CASTEGPNTDTQYF	TGCGCCAGCACCGAGGGGCCAAACACAGATACGCAGTATTTT
TRBJ2-1	TRBV29-1	many	TRBD2	CSVETSGIYNEQFF	TGCAGCGTCGAGACTAGCGGAATCTACAATGAGCAGTTCTTC
TRBJ2-5	TRBV9	-	-	CASSALPRLISQETQYF	TGTGCCAGCAGCGCGCTCCCCCGGCTAATATCACAAGAGACCCAGTACTTC
TRBJ2-7	TRBV11-2	few	-	CASSSMRQAPYEQYF	TGTGCCAGCAGCTCCATGAGACAGGCGCCATACGAGCAGTACTTC
TRBJ2-7	TRBV6-4	many	-	CASSVTEYYEQYF	TGTGCCAGCAGTGTAACAGAGTACTACGAGCAGTACTTC
TRBJ2-1	TRBV7-3	few	TRBD2	CASSLAAGETSEQFF	TGTGCCAGCAGCTTAGCGGCGGGGGAGACCTCGGAGCAGTTCTTC
TRBJ1-1	TRBV30	-	-	CASKAGTLNTEAFF	TGTGCCTCCAAGGCAGGGACCCTGAACACTGAAGCTTTCTTT
TRBJ2-7	TRBV27	-	-	CASSLAPLGSSSYEQYF	TGTGCCAGCAGTTTAGCCCCTCTTGGGAGTAGCTCCTACGAGCAGTACTTC
TRBJ1-1	TRBV6-5	few	-	CASSRGDRGVFF	TGTGCCAGCAGCCGCGGCGACCGGGGGGTATTCTTT
TRBJ2-7	TRBV7-9	-	-	CASSVARSADEQYF	TGTGCCAGCAGCGTAGCGAGGAGTGCTGACGAGCAGTACTTC
TRBJ1-5	TRBV19	few	-	CASMPTVANQPQHF	TGTGCCAGTATGCCAACAGTGGCCAACCAGCCCCAGCATTTT
TRBJ2-3	TRBV5-1	few	-	CASSLIGQKPTDTQYF	TGCGCCAGCAGCTTGATCGGTCAGAAACCCACAGATACGCAGTATTTT
TRBJ2-5	TRBV6-5	-	TRBD1	CASTGQGAQTQYF	TGTGCCAGCACAGGACAGGGGGCGCAGACCCAGTACTTC
TRBJ2-2	TRBV19	few	-	CASSIDLTGELFF	TGTGCCAGTAGTATAGATCTCACCGGGGAGCTGTTTTTT
TRBJ2-1	TRBV19	-	-	CASRWRSSSYNEQFF	TGTGCCAGTAGATGGCGGAGCAGCTCCTACAATGAGCAGTTCTTC
TRBJ2-7	TRBV21-1	few	-	CASRDTGTSGYSYEQYF	TGTGCCAGCAGGGATACCGGGACTAGCGGGTACTCCTACGAGCAGTACTTC
TRBJ1-2	TRBV5-1	-	-	CASSQDTPNYGYTF	TGCGCCAGCAGCCAGGACACCCCTAACTATGGCTACACCTTC
TRBJ1-6	TRBV5-4	-	-	CASSLGGAAPVPPLHF	TGTGCCAGCAGCTTGGGCGGGGCTGCTCCTGTTCCACCCCTCCACTTT
TRBJ2-7	TRBV29-1	few	TRBD1	CSVADRGLSYEQYF	TGCAGCGTTGCCGACAGGGGGCTGAGTTACGAGCAGTACTTC
TRBJ1-5	TRBV5-1	few	TRBD1	CASRHGTGKGQPQHF	TGCGCCAGCAGACACGGGACAGGGAAGGGTCAGCCCCAGCATTTT
TRBJ2-2	TRBV25-1	many	-	CASSEEAGPNTGELFF	TGTGCCAGCAGTGAAGAGGCAGGTCCAAACACCGGGGAGCTGTTTTTT
TRBJ2-7	TRBV29-1	-	-	CSVRVGPSYEQYF	TGCAGCGTTAGGGTGGGACCATCCTACGAGCAGTACTTC
TRBJ2-2	TRBV7-3	-	TRBD1	CASSRGQVPSELFF	TGTGCCAGCAGCCGGGGACAGGTCCCGAGCGAGCTGTTTTTT
TRBJ1-2	TRBV7-2	many	TRBD1	CASSGTRVQGARGYTF	TGTGCCAGCAGCGGGACGAGGGTGCAGGGGGCGCGCGGCTACACCTTC
TRBJ1-3	TRBV9	many	-	CASSVEGLRGNTIYF	TGTGCCAGCAGCGTAGAGGGTCTTAGGGGAAACACCATATATTTT
TRBJ2-2	TRBV6-2/TRBV6-3	many	TRBD1	CAIRQGGTGELFF	TGTGCCATCCGACAGGGGGGGACCGGGGAGCTGTTTTTT
TRBJ1-6	TRBV29-1	few	-	CSVGGGNSPLHF	TGCAGCGTTGGGGGCGGAAATTCACCCCTCCACTTT
TRBJ2-3	TRBV4-1	-	TRBD2	CASSRLAGLTDTQYF	TGCGCCAGCAGTCGTCTAGCGGGCCTCACAGATACGCAGTATTTT
TRBJ2-2	TRBV25-1	-	-	CASSEQLEGELFF	TGTGCCAGCAGTGAACAACTGGAAGGGGAGCTGTTTTTT
TRBJ1-2	TRBV7-2	few	TRBD1	CASSLRQGDYGYTF	TGTGCCAGCAGCCTAAGACAGGGTGACTATGGCTACACCTTC
TRBJ1-1	TRBV12-3/TRBV12-4	-	-	CASLKWGGAEAFF	TGTGCCAGCCTTAAGTGGGGGGGGGCTGAAGCTTTCTTT
TRBJ1-4	TRBV12-3/TRBV12-4	many	TRBD1	CASRDRATNEKLFF	TGTGCCAGCAGGGACAGGGCGACTAATGAAAAACTGTTTTTT
TRBJ2-1	TRBV29-1	few	-	CSSFVAYEQFF	TGCAGCTCCTTTGTCGCTTATGAGCAGTTCTTC
TRBJ2-5	TRBV7-6	many	TRBD2	CATRLAGVQYF	TGTGCCACTCGACTAGCGGGAGTCCAGTACTTC
TRBJ2-2	TRBV6-1	few	-	CASNYRVQSLNTGELFF	TGTGCCAGCAACTATCGGGTGCAGAGCTTGAACACCGGGGAGCTGTTTTTT
TRBJ2-3	TRBV29-1	-	-	CSVEGESTDTQYF	TGCAGCGTTGAGGGAGAAAGCACAGATACGCAGTATTTT
TRBJ2-3	TRBV5-4	-	TRBD2	CASSLWSGGRTDTQYF	TGTGCCAGCAGCTTGTGGTCGGGGGGGCGTACAGATACGCAGTATTTT
TRBJ1-6	TRBV5-6	few	TRBD1	CASSWGQSSYNSPLHF	TGTGCCAGCAGCTGGGGACAGAGCTCCTATAATTCACCCCTCCACTTT
TRBJ2-2	TRBV4-3	-	TRBD2	CASSRGLAGGELFF	TGCGCCAGCAGCAGGGGACTAGCGGGCGGGGAGCTGTTTTTT
TRBJ2-1	TRBV20-1	-	TRBD2	CSAPLRGSSNEQFF	TGCAGTGCTCCCCTGCGGGGGAGTAGCAATGAGCAGTTCTTC
TRBJ2-7	TRBV28	few	-	CASSSPGQVYEQYF	TGTGCCAGCAGCTCCCCGGGACAAGTTTACGAGCAGTACTTC
TRBJ1-2	TRBV12-3/TRBV12-4	-	TRBD1	CASSSGRGYSSGYTF	TGTGCCAGCAGCTCCGGCAGGGGGTATTCATCTGGCTACACCTTC
TRBJ1-2	TRBV19	many	-	CASSGAAAQERGYTF	TGTGCCAGTAGTGGCGCGGCGGCTCAAGAACGGGGCTACACCTTC
TRBJ2-3	TRBV29-1	few	TRBD1	CSVAGTGTDTQYF	TGCAGCGTGGCCGGGACAGGCACAGATACGCAGTATTTT
TRBJ1-3	TRBV5-1	-	-	CASSGAGASGNTIYF	TGCGCCAGCAGCGGCGCAGGGGCATCTGGAAACACCATATATTTT